The T cell receptor beta chain under discussion was sequenced for a study of T cells in pancreatic ductal adenocarcinoma. CDR1 is SGHNT, CDR2 YYREEE, per germline (reference sequence). The CDR3 sequence is 15 residues long. V lost 1 base and J lost 7, with 17 bases in between. Regarding the study as a whole: Compared with tumor, blood showed more total productive templates and about 8-fold more clonotypes. Comparisons of tumor and blood clonality may show falsely lower tumor diversity.

The data were produced by immunoSEQ multiplex PCR, yet TCRdb's version contains in-frame clones alone and is incomplete. Here the sample spans 7,500 to 9,500 clones, about nine tenths being singletons. On this clone: Its antigen is not identified.

The selected patients with pancreatic ductal adenocarcinoma had surgery but no neoadjuvant therapy. J is TRBJ1-2 and V is TRBV5-4, with a tentative D call TRBD1 (6 bases). Source material: PBMCs. The receptor comes from a human donor with pancreatic ductal adenocarcinoma. CDR3 coding DNA: TGTGCCAGCAGCTTGATTCGGGGGGCGAGTGGTGGCTACACCTTC. Protein product: CASSLIRGASGGYTF.